Listed below are T cell receptor beta chains from one sample, sequenced in a study of T cell changes during pregnancy in multiple sclerosis. Here immunoSEQ multiplex PCR was the method, and the copy in TCRdb shows in-frame clones only, minus some. The sample holds some 22,000 clones, more than 70% seen once. The material sequenced was CD8+ T cells from peripheral blood mononuclear cells, taken before pregnancy. Every receptor here comes from a female donor with multiple sclerosis, enrolled in a pregnancy study. The CDR3 runs from the conserved cysteine through the conserved F or W. A D gene is named only where the DNA matches it firmly. For some rows the clone size is stated as once, few or many, or as a class when expanded; others skip it.

d_gene: -
abundance: -
v_gene: TRBV10-3
j_gene: TRBJ1-1
CDR3nt: TGTGCCAGCAGTTACCGGGGGAGGGTTGGCACTGAAGCTTTCTTT
CDR3aa: CASSYRGRVGTEAFF

d_gene: TRBD1
abundance: -
v_gene: TRBV18
j_gene: TRBJ1-5
CDR3nt: TGTGCCAGCTCGTCTTGGACAGGGAGGCGCAATCAGCCCCAGCATTTT
CDR3aa: CASSSWTGRRNQPQHF

d_gene: TRBD2
abundance: medium-sized
v_gene: TRBV6-4
j_gene: TRBJ2-1
CDR3nt: TGTGCCAGCAGTGACGGGACTAGCGGGATCGATGAGCAGTTCTTC
CDR3aa: CASSDGTSGIDEQFF

d_gene: -
abundance: -
v_gene: TRBV15
j_gene: TRBJ1-1
CDR3nt: TGTGCCACCAGCAGAGAGCCGCGGGTCGGGAAACCCACTGAAGCTTTCTTT
CDR3aa: CATSREPRVGKPTEAFF

d_gene: TRBD2
abundance: -
v_gene: TRBV4-2
j_gene: TRBJ2-7
CDR3nt: TGTGCCAGCAGCCAGGGAGCGGGAGTACTCTACGAGCAGTACTTC
CDR3aa: CASSQGAGVLYEQYF

d_gene: -
abundance: -
v_gene: TRBV10-3
j_gene: TRBJ2-7
CDR3nt: TGTGCCATCAGTGAGGTCGGCCTAGCCTACGAGCAGTACTTC
CDR3aa: CAISEVGLAYEQYF

d_gene: -
abundance: once
v_gene: TRBV14
j_gene: TRBJ1-1
CDR3nt: TGTGCCAGCAGCCAAAGGGGTAAGGCAGGTCGGACTGAAGCTTTCTTT
CDR3aa: CASSQRGKAGRTEAFF

d_gene: TRBD1
abundance: -
v_gene: TRBV6-4
j_gene: TRBJ2-3
CDR3nt: TGTGCCAGCAGTGAATCCTTCGGGACAGGAGTTTCGGATACGCAGTATTTT
CDR3aa: CASSESFGTGVSDTQYF

d_gene: TRBD1
abundance: -
v_gene: TRBV4-1
j_gene: TRBJ1-1
CDR3nt: TGCGCCAGCAGCCCGACGACAGGGGCGAACACTGAAGCTTTCTTT
CDR3aa: CASSPTTGANTEAFF

d_gene: TRBD2
abundance: -
v_gene: TRBV18
j_gene: TRBJ2-7
CDR3nt: TGTGCCAGCTCACCACCTTTACTAGCGGGAATAAACTACGAGCAGTACTTC
CDR3aa: CASSPPLLAGINYEQYF

d_gene: -
abundance: -
v_gene: TRBV28
j_gene: TRBJ1-3
CDR3nt: TGTGCCAGCAGTTACCTGGAGAGAGCCTCTGGAAACACCATATATTTT
CDR3aa: CASSYLERASGNTIYF

d_gene: TRBD1
abundance: -
v_gene: TRBV29-1
j_gene: TRBJ2-7
CDR3nt: TGCAGCGTTGGACAGGGCCACGAGCAGTACTTC
CDR3aa: CSVGQGHEQYF

d_gene: TRBD1
abundance: once
v_gene: TRBV10-3
j_gene: TRBJ1-1
CDR3nt: TGTGCCATCAGTGAGTCGGGAACGGGACAGACGAACACTGAAGCTTTCTTT
CDR3aa: CAISESGTGQTNTEAFF

d_gene: -
abundance: -
v_gene: TRBV5-6
j_gene: TRBJ1-6
CDR3nt: TGTGCCAGCAGCCCTGTCCTAGCCGCCGATAATTCACCCCTCCACTTT
CDR3aa: CASSPVLAADNSPLHF

d_gene: -
abundance: -
v_gene: TRBV18
j_gene: TRBJ2-1
CDR3nt: TGTGCCAGCTCACCGGGGGGTTACAATGAGCAGTTCTTC
CDR3aa: CASSPGGYNEQFF

d_gene: TRBD2
abundance: -
v_gene: TRBV29-1
j_gene: TRBJ2-4
CDR3nt: TGCAGCGTTACCGGGACTAATAAAAACATTCAGTACTTC
CDR3aa: CSVTGTNKNIQYF

d_gene: TRBD1
abundance: -
v_gene: TRBV29-1
j_gene: TRBJ2-7
CDR3nt: TGCAGCGTGGTTACAGGGGACTACGAGCAGTACTTC
CDR3aa: CSVVTGDYEQYF

d_gene: TRBD1
abundance: -
v_gene: TRBV18
j_gene: TRBJ2-7
CDR3nt: TGTGCCAGCTCCCCCCTCGGACAGGGCAGGTCGCAGTACTTC
CDR3aa: CASSPLGQGRSQYF

d_gene: TRBD1
abundance: -
v_gene: TRBV7-6
j_gene: TRBJ2-1
CDR3nt: TGTGCCAGCAGCCCCCGGGACAGCCCTAGGAATGAGCAGTTCTTC
CDR3aa: CASSPRDSPRNEQFF

d_gene: -
abundance: -
v_gene: TRBV7-2
j_gene: TRBJ2-5
CDR3nt: TGTGCCAGCTCCTCGGGAGGGGGCAGCGGGGAGACCCAGTACTTC
CDR3aa: CASSSGGGSGETQYF

d_gene: TRBD2
abundance: -
v_gene: TRBV4-2
j_gene: TRBJ2-5
CDR3nt: TGTGCCAGCAGCCAAGAAGATGGTAGCGGGAGTTGGTCCCAGTACTTC
CDR3aa: CASSQEDGSGSWSQYF

d_gene: TRBD1
abundance: -
v_gene: TRBV27
j_gene: TRBJ2-7
CDR3nt: TGTGCCAGCAGTTTCCTCTTCGGGCAGGGGGCGGACGAGCAGTACTTC
CDR3aa: CASSFLFGQGADEQYF

d_gene: TRBD1
abundance: -
v_gene: TRBV27
j_gene: TRBJ2-7
CDR3nt: TGTGCCAGCAGCACAGGGGTGGGTGTTTACTACGAGCAGTACTTC
CDR3aa: CASSTGVGVYYEQYF

d_gene: TRBD2
abundance: -
v_gene: TRBV27
j_gene: TRBJ2-3
CDR3nt: TGTGCCAGCAGTCTCGGGACTAGCGGGAGTCTTACAGATACGCAGTATTTT
CDR3aa: CASSLGTSGSLTDTQYF

d_gene: TRBD2
abundance: -
v_gene: TRBV6-1
j_gene: TRBJ2-7
CDR3nt: TGTGCCAGCAGTGTTGTGCGGGGGTTCGGGCACGAGCAGTACTTC
CDR3aa: CASSVVRGFGHEQYF

d_gene: -
abundance: few
v_gene: TRBV6-1
j_gene: TRBJ1-2
CDR3nt: TGTGCCGCAGCCTTTGGGGGCCCAGGAGGCTACACCTTC
CDR3aa: CAAAFGGPGGYTF

d_gene: -
abundance: -
v_gene: TRBV11-2
j_gene: TRBJ2-7
CDR3nt: TGTGCCAGCAGCTTAGTACAGGACCCCTACGAGCAGTACTTC
CDR3aa: CASSLVQDPYEQYF

d_gene: -
abundance: -
v_gene: TRBV7-2
j_gene: TRBJ2-5
CDR3nt: TGTGCCAGCAGCGTCCGACAGGGGAGGGGAGAGACCCAGTACTTC
CDR3aa: CASSVRQGRGETQYF

d_gene: -
abundance: -
v_gene: TRBV9
j_gene: TRBJ2-7
CDR3nt: TGTGCCAGCAGCTCGTATCCGGACAGCTCCTACGAGCAGTACTTC
CDR3aa: CASSSYPDSSYEQYF

d_gene: -
abundance: few
v_gene: TRBV4-1
j_gene: TRBJ1-4
CDR3nt: TGCGCCAGCAGCCAAGCTGGGTTGGAGATAGAAAAACTGTTTTTT
CDR3aa: CASSQAGLEIEKLFF

d_gene: -
abundance: -
v_gene: TRBV19
j_gene: TRBJ1-1
CDR3nt: TGTGCCAGTAGCACTTCAAATGGACGGGGAATGAACACTGAAGCTTTCTTT
CDR3aa: CASSTSNGRGMNTEAFF

d_gene: TRBD2
abundance: -
v_gene: TRBV4-1
j_gene: TRBJ2-3
CDR3nt: TGCGCCAGCAGCCAAGATAGTGGGACTAGCGGTACAGATACGCAGTATTTT
CDR3aa: CASSQDSGTSGTDTQYF

d_gene: -
abundance: once
v_gene: TRBV19
j_gene: TRBJ2-7
CDR3nt: TGTGCCAGTAGTGCACCGGGACTTAGTTCCTCCTACGAGCAGTACTTC
CDR3aa: CASSAPGLSSSYEQYF

d_gene: -
abundance: -
v_gene: TRBV2
j_gene: TRBJ1-1
CDR3nt: TGTGCCAGCAGTTACCGGACAGTAGAAGCTTTCTTT
CDR3aa: CASSYRTVEAFF

d_gene: TRBD2
abundance: -
v_gene: TRBV10-3
j_gene: TRBJ2-2
CDR3nt: TGTGCCATCAGCCCCCGGGAACTAGCGGGAGCTAGCGGGGAGCTGTTTTTT
CDR3aa: CAISPRELAGASGELFF

d_gene: -
abundance: once
v_gene: TRBV6-5
j_gene: TRBJ2-1
CDR3nt: TGTGCCAGCAGAAAGAACAGGGTTACTGAGCAGTTCTTC
CDR3aa: CASRKNRVTEQFF

d_gene: -
abundance: -
v_gene: TRBV5-4
j_gene: TRBJ2-7
CDR3nt: TGTGCCAGCAGCTCCGCCGCTTTCAGGGCGGGACCCTACGAGCAGTACTTC
CDR3aa: CASSSAAFRAGPYEQYF

d_gene: -
abundance: medium-sized
v_gene: TRBV9
j_gene: TRBJ2-2
CDR3nt: TGTGCCAGCAGCGGTAGGGAGCTGTTTTTT
CDR3aa: CASSGRELFF

d_gene: -
abundance: large
v_gene: TRBV27
j_gene: TRBJ2-6
CDR3nt: TGTGCCAGCAGTACCGGTCGAGTCTCTGGGGCCAACGTCCTGACTTTC
CDR3aa: CASSTGRVSGANVLTF

d_gene: -
abundance: -
v_gene: TRBV29-1
j_gene: TRBJ1-2
CDR3nt: TGCAGCGTTGAAGTACGGGAGGCATCAGGCTACACCTTC
CDR3aa: CSVEVREASGYTF

d_gene: -
abundance: -
v_gene: TRBV4-1
j_gene: TRBJ1-5
CDR3nt: TGCGCCAGCAGCCGAAGTTTGGACGGGGGGTGGTATGGCAATCAGCCCCAGCATTTT
CDR3aa: CASSRSLDGGWYGNQPQHF

d_gene: TRBD2
abundance: once
v_gene: TRBV5-1
j_gene: TRBJ2-1
CDR3nt: TGCGCCAGCAGCTCCGGGCTAGCGGAGTACAATGAGCAGTTCTTC
CDR3aa: CASSSGLAEYNEQFF

d_gene: TRBD2
abundance: -
v_gene: TRBV5-6
j_gene: TRBJ2-7
CDR3nt: TGTGCCAGCAGCTCCGGGACTAGGTCCTACGAGCAGTACTTC
CDR3aa: CASSSGTRSYEQYF

d_gene: TRBD2
abundance: -
v_gene: TRBV10-3
j_gene: TRBJ2-2
CDR3nt: TGTGCCATCTCCCCGCTTTGGATAGCGGGAGAAGTTGGCGGGGAGCTGTTTTTT
CDR3aa: CAISPLWIAGEVGGELFF

d_gene: -
abundance: -
v_gene: TRBV10-1
j_gene: TRBJ2-3
CDR3nt: TGCGCCAGCAGTGGGTTAGAGGATACGCAGTATTTT
CDR3aa: CASSGLEDTQYF

d_gene: -
abundance: -
v_gene: TRBV4-3
j_gene: TRBJ2-7
CDR3nt: TGCGCCAGCAGCCAAGATGGGGGGAGAGCCGACGAGCAGTACTTC
CDR3aa: CASSQDGGRADEQYF

d_gene: TRBD2
abundance: few
v_gene: TRBV6-1
j_gene: TRBJ2-7
CDR3nt: TGTGCCAGCAGGGAAGCGGGAGGGCCCTCCTACGAGCAGTACTTC
CDR3aa: CASREAGGPSYEQYF

d_gene: TRBD1
abundance: -
v_gene: TRBV7-9
j_gene: TRBJ1-2
CDR3nt: TGTGCCAGCAGCTTACTAGGGGGCCTTAACTATGGCTACACCTTC
CDR3aa: CASSLLGGLNYGYTF

d_gene: -
abundance: -
v_gene: TRBV6-4
j_gene: TRBJ2-3
CDR3nt: TGTGCCAGCAGTGAGGGTAGCGGAAGCACAGATACGCAGTATTTT
CDR3aa: CASSEGSGSTDTQYF

d_gene: TRBD2
abundance: -
v_gene: TRBV14
j_gene: TRBJ2-1
CDR3nt: TGTGCCAGCAGCCTAGGCTGGTTAAGCGGGAGGCTCTCCTACAATGAGCAGTTCTTC
CDR3aa: CASSLGWLSGRLSYNEQFF

d_gene: TRBD1
abundance: -
v_gene: TRBV15
j_gene: TRBJ2-7
CDR3nt: TGTGCCACGAAGAGGACAGGGGGCTTTTACGAGCAGTACTTC
CDR3aa: CATKRTGGFYEQYF

d_gene: TRBD2
abundance: -
v_gene: TRBV2
j_gene: TRBJ2-3
CDR3nt: TGTGCCAGCAGTGACCCCAGCGGGAGAAGCACAGATACGCAGTATTTT
CDR3aa: CASSDPSGRSTDTQYF